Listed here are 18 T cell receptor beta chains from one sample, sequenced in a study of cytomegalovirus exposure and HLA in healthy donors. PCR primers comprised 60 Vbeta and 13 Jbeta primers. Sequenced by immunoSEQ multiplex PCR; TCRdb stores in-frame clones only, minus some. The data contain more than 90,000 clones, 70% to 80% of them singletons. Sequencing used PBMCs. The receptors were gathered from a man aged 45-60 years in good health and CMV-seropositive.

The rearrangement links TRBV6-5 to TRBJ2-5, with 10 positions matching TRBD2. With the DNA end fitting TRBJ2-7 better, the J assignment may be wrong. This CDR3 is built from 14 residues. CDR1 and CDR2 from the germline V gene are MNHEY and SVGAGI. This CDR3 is CASRRLAGFYEQYF. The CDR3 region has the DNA TGTGCCAGCAGGAGACTAGCGGGCTTCTACGAGCAGTACTTC.

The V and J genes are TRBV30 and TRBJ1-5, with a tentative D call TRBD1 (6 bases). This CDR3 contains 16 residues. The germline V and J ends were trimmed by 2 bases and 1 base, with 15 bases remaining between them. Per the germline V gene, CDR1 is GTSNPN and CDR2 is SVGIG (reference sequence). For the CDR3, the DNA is TGTGCCTGGAGTACACAGGGTTACAGGAGCAATCAGCCCCAGCATTTT. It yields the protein CAWSTQGYRSNQPQHF.

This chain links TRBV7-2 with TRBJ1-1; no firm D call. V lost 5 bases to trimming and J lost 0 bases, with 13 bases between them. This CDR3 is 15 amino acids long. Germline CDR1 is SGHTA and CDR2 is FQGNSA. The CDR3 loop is CASSPHQNMNTEAFF. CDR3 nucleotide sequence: TGTGCCAGCAGCCCCCACCAGAACATGAACACTGAAGCTTTCTTT.

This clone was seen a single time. The CDR3 sequence is CASSEEAGGPYEQYF. The CDR3 coding sequence is TGTGCCAGCAGTGAAGAAGCGGGAGGCCCATACGAGCAGTACTTC. The chain couples TRBV2 to TRBJ2-7, with 9 bases matching TRBD2. The J segment lost 4 bases and the V segment lost 1 base, leaving 5 bases of the junction unmatched. CDR3 length: 15 residues. CDR1 is SNHLY, CDR2 FYNNEI, per germline.

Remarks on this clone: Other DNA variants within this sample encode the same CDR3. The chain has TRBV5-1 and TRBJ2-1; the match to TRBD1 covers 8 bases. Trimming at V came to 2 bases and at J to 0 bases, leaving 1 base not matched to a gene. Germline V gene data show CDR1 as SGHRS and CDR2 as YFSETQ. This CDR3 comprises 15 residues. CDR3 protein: CASSFTGGSYNEQFF. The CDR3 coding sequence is TGCGCCAGCAGCTTCACAGGGGGCTCCTACAATGAGCAGTTCTTC. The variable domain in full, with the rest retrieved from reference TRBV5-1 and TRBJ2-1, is KAGVTQTPRYLIKTRGQQVTLSCSPISGHRSVSWYQQTPGQGLQFLFEYFSETQRNKGNFPGRFSGRQFSNSRSEMNVSTLELGDSALYLCASSFTGGSYNEQFFGPGTRLTVL.

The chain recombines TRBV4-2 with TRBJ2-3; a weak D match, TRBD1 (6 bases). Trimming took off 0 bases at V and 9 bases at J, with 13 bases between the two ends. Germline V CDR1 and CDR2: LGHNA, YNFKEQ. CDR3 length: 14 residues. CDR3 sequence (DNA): TGTGCCAGCAGCCAAGAGGGTAAGGGGACAACGCAGTATTTT. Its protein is CASSQEGKGTTQYF.

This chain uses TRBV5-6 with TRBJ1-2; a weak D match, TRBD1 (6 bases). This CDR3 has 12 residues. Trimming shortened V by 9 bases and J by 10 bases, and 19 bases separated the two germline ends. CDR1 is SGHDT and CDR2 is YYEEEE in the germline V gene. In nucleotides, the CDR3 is TGTGCCACCACTAGGACAGAGGCGGACTACACCTTC. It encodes CATTRTEADYTF.

The CDR3, as DNA: TGTGCCAGCAATACCCTTTGGACAGGGAACCCCCAGGATTGGTATGGCTACACCTTC. This codes for CASNTLWTGNPQDWYGYTF. J is TRBJ1-2 and V is TRBV28, with 8 positions matching TRBD1. J lost 5 bases, V lost 7 bases, and 24 bases had no gene match. This CDR3 spans 19 amino acids. Germline-derived CDR1 and CDR2 are MDHEN and SYDVKM.

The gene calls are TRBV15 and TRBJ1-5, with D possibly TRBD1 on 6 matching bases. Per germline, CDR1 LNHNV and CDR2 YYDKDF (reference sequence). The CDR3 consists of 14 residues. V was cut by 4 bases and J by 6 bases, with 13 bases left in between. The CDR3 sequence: CATSNQGKSQPQHF. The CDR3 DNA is TGTGCCACCAGCAACCAGGGGAAGAGTCAGCCCCAGCATTTT.

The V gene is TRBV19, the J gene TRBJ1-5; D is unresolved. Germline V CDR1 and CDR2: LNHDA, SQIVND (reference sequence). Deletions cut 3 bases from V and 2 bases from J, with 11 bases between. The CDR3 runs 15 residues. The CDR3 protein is CASSILQEGNQPQHF. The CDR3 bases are TGTGCCAGTAGTATCCTCCAAGAGGGCAATCAGCCCCAGCATTTT. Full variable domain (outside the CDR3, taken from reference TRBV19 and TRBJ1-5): DGGITQSPKYLFRKEGQNVTLSCEQNLNHDAMYWYRQDPGQGLRLIYYSQIVNDFQKGDIAEGYSVSREKKESFPLTVTSAQKNPTAFYLCASSILQEGNQPQHFGDGTRLSIL.

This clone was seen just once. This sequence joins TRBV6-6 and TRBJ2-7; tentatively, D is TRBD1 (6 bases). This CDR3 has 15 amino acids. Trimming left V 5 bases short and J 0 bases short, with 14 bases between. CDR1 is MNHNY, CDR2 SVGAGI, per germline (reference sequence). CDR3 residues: CASSADRLSSYEQYF. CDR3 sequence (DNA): TGTGCCAGCAGTGCGGACAGACTTAGCTCCTACGAGCAGTACTTC.

This CDR3 reads CASSSPPGGTEAFF. The CDR3 region has the DNA TGTGCCAGCAGCTCCCCTCCGGGGGGCACTGAAGCTTTCTTT. This chain uses TRBV11-2 with TRBJ1-1; tentatively, D is TRBD1 (5 bases). Germline V CDR1 and CDR2: SGHAT, FQNNGV. V lost 4 bases and J lost 4, with 13 bases in between. The CDR3 has 14 residues.

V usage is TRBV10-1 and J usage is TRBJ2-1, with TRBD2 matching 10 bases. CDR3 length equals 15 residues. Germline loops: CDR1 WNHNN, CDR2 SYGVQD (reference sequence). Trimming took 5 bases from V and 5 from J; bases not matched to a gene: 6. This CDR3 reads CASSLRLAGNNEQFF. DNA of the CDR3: TGCGCCAGCAGTCTACGACTAGCGGGTAACAATGAGCAGTTCTTC.

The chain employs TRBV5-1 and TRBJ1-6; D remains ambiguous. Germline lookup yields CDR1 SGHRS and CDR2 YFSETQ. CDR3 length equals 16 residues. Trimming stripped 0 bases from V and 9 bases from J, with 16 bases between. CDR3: CASSLDAGSGGSPLHF. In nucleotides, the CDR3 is TGCGCCAGCAGCTTGGATGCGGGGAGCGGTGGTTCACCCCTCCACTTT.

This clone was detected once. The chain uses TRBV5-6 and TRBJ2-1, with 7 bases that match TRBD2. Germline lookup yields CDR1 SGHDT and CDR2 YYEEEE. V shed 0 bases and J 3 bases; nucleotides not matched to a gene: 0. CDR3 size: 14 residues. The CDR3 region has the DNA TGTGCCAGCAGCTTGGGCGGGAGCTACAATGAGCAGTTCTTC. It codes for CASSLGGSYNEQFF.

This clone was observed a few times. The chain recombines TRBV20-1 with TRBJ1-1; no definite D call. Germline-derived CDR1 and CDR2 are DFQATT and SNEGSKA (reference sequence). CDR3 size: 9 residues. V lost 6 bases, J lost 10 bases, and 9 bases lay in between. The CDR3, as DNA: TGCAGTGCCCTACCCCGAGCTTTCTTT. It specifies CSALPRAFF.

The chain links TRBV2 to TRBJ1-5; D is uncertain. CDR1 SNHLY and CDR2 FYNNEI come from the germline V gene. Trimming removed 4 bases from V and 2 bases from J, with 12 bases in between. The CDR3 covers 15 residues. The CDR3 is CASSAGLTGNQPQHF. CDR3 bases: TGTGCCAGCAGTGCAGGACTTACGGGCAATCAGCCCCAGCATTTT.

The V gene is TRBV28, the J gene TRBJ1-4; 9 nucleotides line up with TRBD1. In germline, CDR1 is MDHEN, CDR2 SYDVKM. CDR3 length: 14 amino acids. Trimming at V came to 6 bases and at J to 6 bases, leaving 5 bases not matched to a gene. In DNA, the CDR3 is TGTGCCAGCAGGCCGGGACAGGGTCATGAAAAACTGTTTTTT. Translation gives CASRPGQGHEKLFF. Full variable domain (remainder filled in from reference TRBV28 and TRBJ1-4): DVKVTQSSRYLVKRTGEKVFLECVQDMDHENMFWYRQDPGLGLRLIYFSYDVKMKEKGDIPEGYSVSREKKERFSLILESASTNQTSMYLCASRPGQGHEKLFFGSGTQLSVL.